One and the same sample provided the 19 T cell receptor beta chains below, sequenced in a study of identical twins. TCRdb re-called the 5' RACE reads with MiXCR, one entry per CDR3 protein. This sample has roughly 1.6 million distinct CDR3 sequences; more than 30% occur once, and the top ten carry about 0.27%. The sample was cord blood. The receptor set was obtained from a newborn girl in good health.

This clonotype was counted a few times. The gene calls are TRBV5-1 and TRBJ2-7, with D possibly being TRBD1 or TRBD2 (5 bases each). There are 14 residues in the CDR3. V was pared by 3 bases and J by 2 bases, with 12 bases between. Germline values: CDR1 SGHRS, CDR2 YFSETQ. The CDR3 DNA is TGCGCCAGCAGCTCCCGGGACGGCCCCTACGAGCAGTACTTC. It translates to CASSSRDGPYEQYF.

This chain uses TRBV5-1 with TRBJ2-3; D possibly corresponds to TRBD2 (6 bases). The CDR3 is made up of 15 amino acids. V was pared by 0 bases and J by 4 bases, with 12 bases between. Germline V CDR1 and CDR2: SGHRS, YFSETQ. The CDR3 sequence: CASSLVVGGPDTQYF. CDR3 bases: TGCGCCAGCAGCTTGGTGGTCGGGGGTCCAGATACGCAGTATTTT.

About this clonotype: A much larger clone differs by one base, so this may be a read error. The genes are TRBV24-1 and TRBJ2-5, with 7 bases identical to TRBD2. Germline CDR1 KGHDR, CDR2 SFDVKD. The CDR3 has 13 residues. V was pared by 6 bases and J by 11 bases, with 11 bases of the junction left unmatched. CDR3 sequence (DNA): TGTGCCACCAGTTTTGGGGGGGGAGATGAGCAGTACTTC. It yields the protein CATSFGGGDEQYF.

This clonotype appeared once. Germline is not matched at one junction end, which may reflect a read error. This chain connects TRBV7-2 to TRBJ2-3, with TRBD1 matching 7 bases. The CDR3 runs to 15 residues. CDR1 is SGHTA and CDR2 is FQGNSA in the germline V gene. The CDR3 DNA is TGTGCCGGCAGCTCCCGACAGGGTATAACAGATACGCAGTATTTT. This encodes CAGSSRQGITDTQYF.

The V and J genes are TRBV10-3 and TRBJ2-4, with D perhaps matching TRBD1 (6 bases). The CDR3 totals 17 residues. Trimming took off 3 bases at V and 2 bases at J, with 17 bases between the two ends. Germline V gene sequence: CDR1 ENHRY, CDR2 SYGVKD. The chain's CDR3 is CAISDQTGDLTKNIQYF. The CDR3 coding sequence is TGTGCCATCAGTGACCAGACAGGTGACCTGACCAAAAACATTCAGTACTTC.

In its sample, this clonotype was seen a few times. As DNA, the CDR3 is TGCAGTGCTAGAGACCCACGGACTAGAGCGCAGTATTTT. Translation: CSARDPRTRAQYF. V usage is TRBV20-1 and J usage is TRBJ2-3, with 7 bases aligning to TRBD2. The germline V gene has CDR1 DFQATT and CDR2 SNEGSKA (reference sequence). The CDR3 sequence is 13 residues long. V shed 0 bases, J shed 10 bases, and the junction held 7 bases outside the gene matches.

The rearrangement links TRBV4-2 to TRBJ2-7, with 14 nucleotides matching TRBD2. From germline, CDR1 is LGHNA and CDR2 YNFKEQ. The J segment lost 0 bases and the V segment lost 0 bases, leaving 4 bases of the junction unmatched. The CDR3 spans 18 residues. CDR3 coding DNA: TGTGCCAGCAGCCAAGAATCCGGGACTAGCGGGAGCTCCTACGAGCAGTACTTC. This translates into CASSQESGTSGSSYEQYF.

This clonotype occurred a few times. The genes are TRBV11-2 and TRBJ1-6; 8 nucleotides agree with TRBD1. CDR1 and CDR2 from the germline V gene are SGHAT and FQNNGV. This CDR3 comprises 16 residues. V dropped 5 bases and J dropped 0; count of bases not matched to a gene: 3. The CDR3 protein is CASSITGGSYNSPLHF. CDR3 nucleotide sequence: TGTGCCAGCAGCATCACAGGGGGCTCCTATAATTCACCCCTCCACTTT.

This clonotype was observed at least ten times. The chain recombines TRBV6-6 with TRBJ2-4, with 8 bases lining up with TRBD1. The V segment lost 6 bases and the J segment 5 bases; nucleotides outside the gene matches: 6. The germline CDR1 and CDR2 sequences are MNHNY and SVGAGI (reference sequence). The length of the CDR3 is 14 residues. The CDR3 region is CASSPAGGENIQYF. DNA of the CDR3: TGTGCCAGCAGCCCCGCAGGGGGCGAAAACATTCAGTACTTC.

The rearrangement joins TRBV27 to TRBJ2-1; D perhaps matches TRBD1 (6 bases). The J call may be wrong; the DNA end is better matched by TRBJ2-7. This CDR3 comprises 16 residues. Germline assignment: CDR1 MNHEY and CDR2 SMNVEV (reference sequence). The CDR3 DNA reads TGTGCCAGCAGTTCCAACACAGGGCCCTCCTACAATGAGCAGTACTTC. It specifies CASSSNTGPSYNEQYF.

The CDR3, as DNA: TGTGCCAGCAGCTTGGCTCGGGAGAGTTACAATGAGCAGTTCTTC. Translating gives CASSLARESYNEQFF. V is TRBV7-8 and J is TRBJ2-1, with a weak D call TRBD2 (6 bases). CDR1 and CDR2 from the germline V gene are SGHVS and FQNEAQ. The CDR3 covers 15 residues. The V end lost 3 bases, the J end lost 4 bases, and 13 bases lay between the germline ends.

This clonotype was found a few times. V is TRBV4-1 and J is TRBJ2-5; 7 bases are a match to TRBD1. The CDR3 has 16 amino acids. J gave up 0 bases and V 0 bases, and 4 bases lay outside the gene matches. In germline, CDR1 is MGHRA, CDR2 YSYEKL. CDR3 protein: CASSQETGLYQETQYF. The CDR3 nucleotides are TGCGCCAGCAGCCAAGAGACAGGGCTGTACCAAGAGACCCAGTACTTC.

This clonotype appeared a few times. This chain connects TRBV7-9 to TRBJ2-5; the D is unclear. Per germline, CDR1 SEHNR and CDR2 FQNEAQ (reference sequence). Trimming stripped 4 bases from V and 3 bases from J, with 6 bases between. The CDR3 is made up of 12 amino acids. The CDR3 is CASSSRKETQYF. CDR3 in DNA: TGTGCCAGCAGCTCACGAAAAGAGACCCAGTACTTC.

V is TRBV12-3 or TRBV12-4 and J is TRBJ2-3; 11 bases align to TRBD2. This CDR3 region has 17 residues. The trim removed 0 bases at V and 0 bases at J, leaving 2 bases unmatched. The CDR3 here is CASSLAGLAVSTDTQYF. Here the CDR3 DNA reads TGTGCCAGCAGTTTAGCGGGACTAGCGGTGAGCACAGATACGCAGTATTTT.

A note on this clonotype: A read error may explain this, as a much larger clone is one base away. The chain is built from TRBV9 and TRBJ2-5, with 7 positions matching TRBD2. This CDR3 comprises 15 residues. Per germline, CDR1 SGDLS and CDR2 YYNGEE. V shed 0 bases, J shed 11 bases, and the junction held 13 bases outside the gene matches. The CDR3 reads CASSVAPSGNNEQYF. The CDR3 coding sequence is TGTGCCAGCAGCGTAGCTCCTAGCGGTAACAATGAGCAGTACTTC.

As to this clonotype: Since a much larger clone is just one base distant, this may be a read error. CDR3 sequence: CVSSDSETYEQYF. Here the CDR3 DNA reads TGTGTCAGCAGTGACAGCGAAACCTACGAGCAGTACTTC. This chain connects TRBV2 to TRBJ2-4; D is possibly TRBD1 (5 bases). TRBJ2-7 matches the DNA end more closely, so the J call is doubtful. Germline CDR1 is SNHLY and CDR2 is FYNNEI. The length of the CDR3 is 13 residues.

Regarding this clonotype: At one of its ends the junction is not consistent with the germline gene, which may arise from a read error. The V call is TRBV10-3, the J call TRBJ2-7; 7 nucleotides agree with TRBD1. The CDR3 has 15 amino acids. CDR1 ENHRY and CDR2 SYGVKD come from the germline V gene. As DNA, the CDR3 is TGTGCCATCAGTGGGGGACAGACTTCGCCCTACGGGCAGTACTTC. It yields the protein CAISGGQTSPYGQYF.

This chain uses TRBV4-1 with TRBJ1-1; no clear D. The CDR3 spans 15 residues. The germline V and J ends were trimmed by 4 bases and 1 base, with 13 bases remaining between them. Germline V CDR1 and CDR2: MGHRA, YSYEKL. CDR3 in DNA: TGCGCCAGCAGCCCCCCGTTCAGGCAGAACACTGAAGCTTTCTTT. This gives the protein CASSPPFRQNTEAFF.

As concerns this clonotype: Since a much larger clone is just one base distant, this may be a read error. The V and J genes are TRBV10-3 and TRBJ2-3; 9 bases align to TRBD1. Germline V gives CDR1 ENHRY, CDR2 SYGVKD. CDR3 length: 14 residues. The CDR3 DNA reads TGTGCCATCAGTGCGGGACAGGGACCAGATGCGCAGTATTTT. Encoded protein: CAISAGQGPDAQYF.